A selection of T cell receptor beta chains follows, all from one sample in a study of blood T cells in healthy people across ages. MiXCR, run by TCRdb on the 5' RACE reads, gives a single entry per CDR3 protein. The sample holds roughly 900,000 distinct CDR3 sequences; about 30% are singletons and the top ten take roughly 17%. Sequencing was done on a sample of blood. All receptors come from a woman over 75 in good health. The CDR3 runs from the conserved cysteine through the conserved F or W. A D gene is named only where the DNA matches it firmly. Clone size is stated in some rows and not others, as once, few, many or a class when expanded.

clone size	J gene	V gene	D gene	CDR3 DNA	CDR3 protein
many	TRBJ2-1	TRBV6-5	-	TGTGCCAGCAGTCGGGGTGAGATAGACTCCTACAATGAGCAGTTCTTC	CASSRGEIDSYNEQFF
few	TRBJ1-1	TRBV11-2	-	TGTGCCAGCAGCGTCCTTCGGGGCACTGAAGCTTTCTTT	CASSVLRGTEAFF
-	TRBJ2-2	TRBV7-8	TRBD1	TGTGCCAGCAGCTTACGTGACAGGGTCGAGCTGTTTTTT	CASSLRDRVELFF
many	TRBJ2-1	TRBV7-9	-	TGTGCCAGCAGCTTAGTTGGTGGGGTCAATGAGCAGTTCTTC	CASSLVGGVNEQFF
-	TRBJ2-5	TRBV7-9	-	TGTGCCAGCAGCCCAGGGCGTGAGCAGTACTTC	CASSPGREQYF
few	TRBJ2-1	TRBV20-1	TRBD2	TGCAGCCCTAACCGGGGACTAGCGGCTTACAATGAGCAGTTCTTC	CSPNRGLAAYNEQFF
few	TRBJ1-4	TRBV20-1	-	TGCAGTGCTAAGGGGGGGGCGTATACGTTTTTT	CSAKGGAYTFF
many	TRBJ1-5	TRBV10-3	-	TGTGCCATCAGTGAGTCGTCAGGCAGGCGCAATCAGCCCCAGCATTTT	CAISESSGRRNQPQHF
-	TRBJ2-5	TRBV10-2	-	TGCGCCAGCAGTGACGGCACGATGACCCAGTACTTC	CASSDGTMTQYF
-	TRBJ2-1	TRBV15	TRBD1	TGTGCCACCAGCAGAGAGAAGCACCAGGACAGGAGCTACAATGAGCAGTTCTTC	CATSREKHQDRSYNEQFF
many	TRBJ1-5	TRBV6-5	-	TGTGCCAGCAGTTACGGTTGGGGTCAGCCCCAGCATTTT	CASSYGWGQPQHF
-	TRBJ2-1	TRBV6-6	-	TGTGCCAGCACTCAGAGCTCCTGCAATGATCAGTTCTTC	CASTQSSCNDQFF
many	TRBJ1-2	TRBV7-6	-	TGTGCCAGCAACCCCTTGGGGGGGACTAACTATGGCTACACCTTC	CASNPLGGTNYGYTF
-	TRBJ2-3	TRBV12-3/TRBV12-4	TRBD2	TGTGCCAGCAGTTTAGGCAGCGGGAAAGCAGATACGGAGTATTTT	CASSLGSGKADTEYF
many	TRBJ1-4	TRBV5-1	-	TGCGCCAGCAGCTTGGAGCGGGCCCCGGTCGGTGAAAAACTGTTTTTT	CASSLERAPVGEKLFF
-	TRBJ1-2	TRBV7-2	-	TGTGCCAGCAGCCCAACACCAATCTATGGCTACACCTTC	CASSPTPIYGYTF
many	TRBJ2-1	TRBV3-1	-	TGTGCCAGCAGCCAAGTTCGCATCGATGAGCAGTTCTTC	CASSQVRIDEQFF
-	TRBJ2-7	TRBV27	-	TGTGCCAGCAGCTCCCTAGGGGGGGTCTCCTACGAGCAGTACTTC	CASSSLGGVSYEQYF
many	TRBJ2-5	TRBV7-9	TRBD2	TGTGCCAGCAGCTTAGGGGAAGGCGGGGGGGCCGTGGAGACCCAGTACTTC	CASSLGEGGGAVETQYF
few	TRBJ2-7	TRBV9	-	TGTGCCAGCAGCGTAAGGAATCGGGGACTGGCCTACGAGCAGTACTTC	CASSVRNRGLAYEQYF
-	TRBJ2-2	TRBV6-6	-	TGTGCCAGCAGTGACGGGCGAGGATCGAGAGCCGGGGAGCTGTTTTTT	CASSDGRGSRAGELFF
many	TRBJ2-1	TRBV6-2/TRBV6-3	-	TGTGCCAGCACCAAACACAGTCCGGCGGGTAATGAGCAGTTCTTC	CASTKHSPAGNEQFF
-	TRBJ2-1	TRBV20-1	TRBD2	TGCAGTGCCACTGTGGGACTAGGATTGTACAATGAGCAGTTCTTC	CSATVGLGLYNEQFF
-	TRBJ1-5	TRBV30	-	TGTGCCTGGAGTAACAGGGACAATCAGCCCCAGCATTTT	CAWSNRDNQPQHF
many	TRBJ1-2	TRBV7-9	-	TGTGCCAGCAGCTTAGATGTGCGTGGCTACACCTTC	CASSLDVRGYTF
-	TRBJ2-4	TRBV7-2	TRBD2	TGTGCCAGCAGCTTTTCCAGGGAGGGGACTTCAGTATTC	CASSFSREGTSVF
-	TRBJ1-5	TRBV7-9	-	TGTGCCAGCAGCTTAGCAGGCCCTCAGCCCCAGCATTTT	CASSLAGPQPQHF
many	TRBJ2-5	TRBV12-3/TRBV12-4	-	TGTGCCAGCAGTCTCCCCTTGGGGGAGCGAGAGACCCAGTACTTC	CASSLPLGERETQYF
many	TRBJ1-5	TRBV6-2/TRBV6-3	TRBD1	TGTGCCAGCAGGACCAATACAGGGGAGGGGAATCAGCCCCAGCATTTT	CASRTNTGEGNQPQHF
many	TRBJ2-3	TRBV6-5	TRBD2	TGTGCCAGCAGTTACCAGGCTAGCGGGTCCACTAGCACAGATACGCAGTATTTT	CASSYQASGSTSTDTQYF
-	TRBJ1-5	TRBV7-6	-	TGTGCCAGCAGCTTAGAGGGACCGAAGAGCAATCAGCCCCAGCATTTT	CASSLEGPKSNQPQHF
many	TRBJ1-2	TRBV6-1	TRBD1	TGTGCCGCTGCGGGACAGGGGGCACTAAACTATGGCTACACCTTC	CAAAGQGALNYGYTF
many	TRBJ1-5	TRBV25-1	-	TGTGCCAGCAGTGAATGGGGGCCCGGTCAGCCCCAGCATTTT	CASSEWGPGQPQHF
many	TRBJ2-6	TRBV12-3/TRBV12-4	-	TGTGCCAGCCGGGACTCCAGCTCTGGGGCCAACGTCCTGACTTTC	CASRDSSSGANVLTF
-	TRBJ2-1	TRBV5-1	TRBD2	TGCGCCAGCAGGCCGACTAGCGGGGCAACCGGTGAGCAGTTCTTC	CASRPTSGATGEQFF
many	TRBJ2-5	TRBV30	-	TGTGCCTGGAGTGTCCGGTCAGCCCAGTACTTC	CAWSVRSAQYF
few	TRBJ2-2	TRBV2	-	TGTGCCAGCAGTGAAAGGGACCCCCGAGGCGGGGAGCTGTTTTTT	CASSERDPRGGELFF
few	TRBJ2-5	TRBV5-1	TRBD2	TGCGCCAGCAGCTCGGGACTAGTGCAACAAGAGACCCAGTACTTC	CASSSGLVQQETQYF
-	TRBJ2-7	TRBV5-1	TRBD1	TGCGCCAGCAGCCCCGGGACAGGGGGGTTCTACGAGCAGTACTTC	CASSPGTGGFYEQYF
few	TRBJ1-1	TRBV6-5	-	TGTGCCAGCAGTTACTCCTGGCAGGGAAACACTGAAGCTTTCTTT	CASSYSWQGNTEAFF
many	TRBJ2-6	TRBV5-6	-	TGTGCCAGCAGCTTTGGCTCTCTCGGGCGCAGGGGACGCTCTGGGGCCAACGTCCTGACTTTC	CASSFGSLGRRGRSGANVLTF
-	TRBJ1-1	TRBV18	-	TGTGCCAGCTCCTTATGGGGACCTGAAGCTTTCTTT	CASSLWGPEAFF
many	TRBJ2-1	TRBV7-9	-	TGTGCCAGCAGCTTACTCGCAGGGACGGGTGAGCAGTTCTTC	CASSLLAGTGEQFF
-	TRBJ2-1	TRBV7-2	TRBD2	TGTGCCAGCAGCTTTGTGGCGGGGGTCAATGAGCAGTTCTTC	CASSFVAGVNEQFF
many	TRBJ2-5	TRBV20-1	-	TGCAGTGCCATTAAGGGGGGGCCCAGGGAGACCCAGTACTTC	CSAIKGGPRETQYF
-	TRBJ2-3	TRBV5-1	-	TGCGCCAGCAGCTTGGAGGTGGGAACTGCTAAGAGCACAGATACGCAGTATTTT	CASSLEVGTAKSTDTQYF
few	TRBJ2-1	TRBV9	-	TGTGCCAGCAGCGTAGATTCCCCCCGGGCGAAGCAGTTCTTC	CASSVDSPRAKQFF
-	TRBJ2-1	TRBV6-5	-	TGTGCCAGCAGTTACAGGGGAAGATCCTACAATGAGCAGTTCTTC	CASSYRGRSYNEQFF